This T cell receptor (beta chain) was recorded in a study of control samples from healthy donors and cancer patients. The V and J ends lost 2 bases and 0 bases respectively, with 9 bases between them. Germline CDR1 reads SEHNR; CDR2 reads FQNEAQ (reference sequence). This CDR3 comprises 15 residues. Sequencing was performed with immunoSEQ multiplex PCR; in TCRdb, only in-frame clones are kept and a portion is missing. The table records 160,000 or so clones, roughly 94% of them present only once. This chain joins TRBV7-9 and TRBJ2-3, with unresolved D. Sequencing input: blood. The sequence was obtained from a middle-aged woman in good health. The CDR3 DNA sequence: TGTGCCAGCAGCTTACGTCACGCCAGCACAGATACGCAGTATTTT. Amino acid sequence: CASSLRHASTDTQYF. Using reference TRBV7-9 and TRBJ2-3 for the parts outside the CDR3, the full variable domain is DTGVSQNPRHKITKRGQNVTFRCDPISEHNRLYWYRQTLGQGPEFLTYFQNEAQLEKSRLLSDRFSAERPKGSFSTLEIQRTEQGDSAMYLCASSLRHASTDTQYFGPGTRLTVL.